What follows describes a single T cell receptor beta chain. In the original analysis: For nucleated cells, counts were estimated from reference gene primer amplification. TCRdb keeps only in-frame clones here, not all; method: immunoSEQ multiplex PCR. V and J calls and clone size are given by that table; D and trimming were obtained from the DNA. This table holds about 200,000 clones, more than 70% found once. The CDR3 totals 13 residues. Germline V gene sequence: CDR1 MGHDK, CDR2 SYGVNS. J gave up 10 bases and V 7 bases, and 11 bases lay outside the gene matches. The sample belongs to a study of blood T cell repertoires in COVID-19. Study background: In each case, the material was cDNA or gDNA derived from T cells, B-cell-depleted T cells, or PBMCs.

This sequence was found in a man between 18 and 35 years old with active or convalescent COVID-19. The chain has TRBV25-1 and TRBJ1-1, with TRBD1 matching 8 bases. Sample: peripheral blood. CDR3: CASTSPGGRGAFF. CDR3 coding DNA: TGTGCCAGCACCTCGCCAGGGGGCCGTGGAGCTTTCTTT.